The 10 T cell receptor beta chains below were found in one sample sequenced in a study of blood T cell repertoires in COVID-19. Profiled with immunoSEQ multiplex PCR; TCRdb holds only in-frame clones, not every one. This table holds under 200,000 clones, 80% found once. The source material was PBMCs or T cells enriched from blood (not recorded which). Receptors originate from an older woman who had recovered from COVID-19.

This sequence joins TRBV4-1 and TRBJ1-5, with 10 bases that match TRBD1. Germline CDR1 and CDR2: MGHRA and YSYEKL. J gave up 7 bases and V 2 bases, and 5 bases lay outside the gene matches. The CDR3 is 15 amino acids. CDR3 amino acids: CASSQWTGGWQPQHF. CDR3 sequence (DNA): TGCGCCAGCAGCCAATGGACAGGGGGGTGGCAGCCCCAGCATTTT.

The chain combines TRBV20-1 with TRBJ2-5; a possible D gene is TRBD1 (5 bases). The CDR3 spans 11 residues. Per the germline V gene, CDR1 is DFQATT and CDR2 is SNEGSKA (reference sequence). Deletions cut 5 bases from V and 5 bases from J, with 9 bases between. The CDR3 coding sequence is TGCAGTGCTTTTCCAGGGGAGACCCAGTACTTC. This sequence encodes CSAFPGETQYF.

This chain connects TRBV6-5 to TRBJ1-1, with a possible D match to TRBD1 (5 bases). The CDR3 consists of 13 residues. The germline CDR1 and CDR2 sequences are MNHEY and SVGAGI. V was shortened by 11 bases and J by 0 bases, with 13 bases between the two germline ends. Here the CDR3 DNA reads TGTGCCGCCGAGGACACCATGAACACTGAAGCTTTCTTT. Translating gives CAAEDTMNTEAFF.

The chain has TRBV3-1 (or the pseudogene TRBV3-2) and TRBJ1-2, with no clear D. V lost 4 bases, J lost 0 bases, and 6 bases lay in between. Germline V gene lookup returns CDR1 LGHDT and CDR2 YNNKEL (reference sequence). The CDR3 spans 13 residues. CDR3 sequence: CASSPQSNYGYTF. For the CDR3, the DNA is TGTGCCAGCAGCCCCCAGTCTAACTATGGCTACACCTTC.

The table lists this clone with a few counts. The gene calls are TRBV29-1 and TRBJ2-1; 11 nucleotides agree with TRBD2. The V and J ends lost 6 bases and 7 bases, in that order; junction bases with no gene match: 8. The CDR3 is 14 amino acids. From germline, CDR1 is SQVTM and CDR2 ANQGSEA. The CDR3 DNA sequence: TGCAGCGTGGTACCGGGACTAGCGGTGAATGAGCAGTTCTTC. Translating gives CSVVPGLAVNEQFF.

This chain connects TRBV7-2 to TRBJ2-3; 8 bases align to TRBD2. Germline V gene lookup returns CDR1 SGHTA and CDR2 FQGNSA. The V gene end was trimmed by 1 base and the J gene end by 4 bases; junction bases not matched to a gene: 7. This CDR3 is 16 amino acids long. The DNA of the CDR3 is TGTGCCAGCAGCTTAGACGGGGCGGGGGGTGCAGATACGCAGTATTTT. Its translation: CASSLDGAGGADTQYF.

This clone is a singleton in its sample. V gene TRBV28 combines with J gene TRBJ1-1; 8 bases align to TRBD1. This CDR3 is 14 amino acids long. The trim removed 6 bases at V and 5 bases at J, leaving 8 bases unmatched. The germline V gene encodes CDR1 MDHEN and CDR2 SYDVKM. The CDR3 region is CASRPMTGATEAFF. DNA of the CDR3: TGTGCCAGCAGACCTATGACAGGGGCTACTGAAGCTTTCTTT. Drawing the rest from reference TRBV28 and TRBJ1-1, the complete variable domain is DVKVTQSSRYLVKRTGEKVFLECVQDMDHENMFWYRQDPGLGLRLIYFSYDVKMKEKGDIPEGYSVSREKKERFSLILESASTNQTSMYLCASRPMTGATEAFFGQGTRLTVV.

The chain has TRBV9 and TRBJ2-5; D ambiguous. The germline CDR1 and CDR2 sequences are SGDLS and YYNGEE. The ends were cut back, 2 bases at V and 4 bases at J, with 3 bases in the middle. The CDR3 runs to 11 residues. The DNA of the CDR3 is TGTGCCAGCAGCGTTAGAGAGACCCAGTACTTC. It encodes CASSVRETQYF.

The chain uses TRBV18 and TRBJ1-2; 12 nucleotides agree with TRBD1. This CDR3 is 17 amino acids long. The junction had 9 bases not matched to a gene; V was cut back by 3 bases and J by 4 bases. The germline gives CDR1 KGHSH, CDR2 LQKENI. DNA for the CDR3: TGTGCCAGCTCACCGCGGGGACAGGGGGCCGAGGGCTATGGCTACACCTTC. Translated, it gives CASSPRGQGAEGYGYTF.

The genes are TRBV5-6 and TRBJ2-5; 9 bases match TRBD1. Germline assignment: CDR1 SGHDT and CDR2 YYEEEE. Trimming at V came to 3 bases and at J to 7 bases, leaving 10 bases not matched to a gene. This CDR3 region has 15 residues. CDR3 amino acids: CASSSNRGRVVTQYF. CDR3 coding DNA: TGTGCCAGCAGCTCCAACAGGGGGCGAGTTGTGACCCAGTACTTC.